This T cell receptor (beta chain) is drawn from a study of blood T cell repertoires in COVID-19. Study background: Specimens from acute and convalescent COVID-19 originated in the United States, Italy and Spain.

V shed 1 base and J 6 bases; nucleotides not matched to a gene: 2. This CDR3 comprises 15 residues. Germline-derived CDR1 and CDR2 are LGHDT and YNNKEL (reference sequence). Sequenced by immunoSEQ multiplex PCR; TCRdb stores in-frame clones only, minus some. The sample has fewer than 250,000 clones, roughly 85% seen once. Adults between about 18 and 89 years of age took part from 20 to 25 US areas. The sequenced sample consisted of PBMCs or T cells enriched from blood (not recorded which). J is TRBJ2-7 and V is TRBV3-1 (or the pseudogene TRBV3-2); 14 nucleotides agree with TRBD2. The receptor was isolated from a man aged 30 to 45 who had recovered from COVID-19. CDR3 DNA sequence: TGTGCCAGCAGCCAAGGACTAGCGGGAGGGCCCGAGCAGTACTTC. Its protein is CASSQGLAGGPEQYF.